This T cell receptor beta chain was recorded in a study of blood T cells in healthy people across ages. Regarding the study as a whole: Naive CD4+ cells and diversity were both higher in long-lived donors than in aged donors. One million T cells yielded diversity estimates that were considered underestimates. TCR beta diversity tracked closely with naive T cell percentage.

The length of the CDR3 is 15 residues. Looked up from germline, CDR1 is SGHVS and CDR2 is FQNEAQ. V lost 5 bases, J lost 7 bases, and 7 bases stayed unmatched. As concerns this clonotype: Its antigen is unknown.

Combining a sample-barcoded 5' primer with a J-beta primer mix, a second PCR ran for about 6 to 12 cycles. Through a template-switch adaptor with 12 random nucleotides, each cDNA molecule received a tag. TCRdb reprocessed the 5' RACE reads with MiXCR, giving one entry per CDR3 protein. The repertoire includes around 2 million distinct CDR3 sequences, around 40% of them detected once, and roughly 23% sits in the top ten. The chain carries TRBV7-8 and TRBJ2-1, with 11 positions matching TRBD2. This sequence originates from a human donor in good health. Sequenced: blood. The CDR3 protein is CASSGGLAVGNEQFF. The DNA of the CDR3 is TGTGCCAGCAGCGGGGGACTAGCGGTGGGGAATGAGCAGTTCTTC.